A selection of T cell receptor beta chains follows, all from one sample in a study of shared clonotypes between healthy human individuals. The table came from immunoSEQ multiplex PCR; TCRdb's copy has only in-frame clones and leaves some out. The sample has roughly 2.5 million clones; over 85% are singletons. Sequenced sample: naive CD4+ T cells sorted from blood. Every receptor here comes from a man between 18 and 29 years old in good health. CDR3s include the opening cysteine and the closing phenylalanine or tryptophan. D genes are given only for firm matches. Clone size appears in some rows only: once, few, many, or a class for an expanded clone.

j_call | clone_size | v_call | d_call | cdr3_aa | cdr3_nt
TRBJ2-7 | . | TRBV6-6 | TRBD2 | CASRLGEGTYEQYF | TGTGCCAGCCGCCTCGGGGAGGGCACCTACGAGCAGTACTTC
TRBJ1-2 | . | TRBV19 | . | CASSPTPGNYGYTF | TGTGCCAGTAGTCCGACCCCAGGGAACTATGGCTACACCTTC
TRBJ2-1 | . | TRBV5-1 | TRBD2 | CASSLAFRLAEDNEQFF | TGCGCCAGCAGCTTGGCCTTTCGACTAGCGGAAGACAATGAGCAGTTCTTC
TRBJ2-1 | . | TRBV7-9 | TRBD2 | CASSLVVQRGLPFF | TGTGCCAGCAGCTTAGTGGTCCAGCGGGGGCTCCCGTTCTTC
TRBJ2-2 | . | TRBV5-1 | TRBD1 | CASSFHRGDTGELFF | TGCGCCAGCAGCTTCCACAGGGGGGACACCGGGGAGCTGTTTTTT
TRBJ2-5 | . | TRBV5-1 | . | CASSGPGWAETQYF | TGCGCCAGCAGCGGACCAGGGTGGGCAGAGACCCAGTACTTC
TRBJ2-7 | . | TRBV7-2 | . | CASSFYPHGPYEQYF | TGTGCCAGCAGCTTTTATCCTCACGGGCCCTACGAGCAGTACTTC
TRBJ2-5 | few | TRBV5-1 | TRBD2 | CASSSGLAGETQYF | TGCGCCAGCAGCTCGGGACTAGCGGGAGAGACCCAGTACTTC
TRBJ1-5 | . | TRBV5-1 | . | CASSLAPTYQPQHF | TGCGCCAGCAGCTTGGCCCCCACTTATCAGCCCCAGCATTTT
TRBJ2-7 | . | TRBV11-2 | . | CASSLDKENLYYEQYF | TGTGCCAGCAGCTTAGATAAAGAAAACCTATACTACGAGCAGTACTTC
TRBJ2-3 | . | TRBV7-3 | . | CASSLRGGSLKDTQYF | TGTGCCAGCAGCTTAAGGGGCGGGTCTTTGAAGGATACGCAGTATTTT
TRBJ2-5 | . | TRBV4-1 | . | CASSQRGAGPSETQYF | TGCGCCAGCAGCCAAAGGGGGGCTGGACCCTCGGAGACCCAGTACTTC
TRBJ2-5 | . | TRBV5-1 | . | CASSLAAGPQETQYF | TGCGCCAGCAGCTTGGCGGCAGGCCCCCAAGAGACCCAGTACTTC
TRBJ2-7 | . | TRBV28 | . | CASSRDGSSYEQYF | TGTGCCAGCAGCCGCGACGGCAGCTCCTACGAGCAGTACTTC
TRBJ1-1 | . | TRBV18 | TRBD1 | CASSPFGDRGTEAFF | TGTGCCAGCTCACCATTCGGGGACAGGGGCACTGAAGCTTTCTTT
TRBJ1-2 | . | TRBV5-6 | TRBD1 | CASSPDRVPGYTF | TGTGCCAGCAGCCCCGACAGGGTTCCTGGCTACACCTTC
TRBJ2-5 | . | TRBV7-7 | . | CASSRRETQYF | TGTGCTAGCAGCAGACGAGAGACCCAGTACTTC
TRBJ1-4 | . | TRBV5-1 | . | CASSRISGGKTTNEKLFF | TGCGCCAGCAGCCGTATATCCGGGGGGAAAACAACTAATGAAAAACTGTTTTTT
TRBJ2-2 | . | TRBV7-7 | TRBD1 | CASSYGITGGSTGELFF | TGTGCTAGCAGCTATGGAATAACAGGGGGAAGTACCGGGGAGCTGTTTTTT
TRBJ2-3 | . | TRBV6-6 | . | CASNDRGYTDTQYF | TGTGCCAGTAATGACCGGGGGTACACAGATACGCAGTATTTT
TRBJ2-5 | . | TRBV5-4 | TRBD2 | CASSGNLAGRQETQYF | TGTGCCAGCAGCGGTAACCTAGCGGGACGCCAAGAGACCCAGTACTTC
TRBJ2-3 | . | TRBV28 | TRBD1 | CASSLRGPDTQYF | TGTGCCAGCAGTTTAAGGGGGCCAGATACGCAGTATTTT
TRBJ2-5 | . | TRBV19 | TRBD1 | CASSGGTGGRETQYF | TGTGCCAGTAGTGGGGGGACAGGGGGCCGAGAGACCCAGTACTTC
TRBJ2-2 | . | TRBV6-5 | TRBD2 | CASTQLAGASELFF | TGTGCCAGCACCCAACTAGCGGGGGCATCGGAGCTGTTTTTT
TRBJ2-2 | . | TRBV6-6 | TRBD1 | CASIPGTVGTGELFF | TGTGCCAGCATCCCCGGGACAGTGGGCACCGGGGAGCTGTTTTTT
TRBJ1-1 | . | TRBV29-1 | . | CSVHRGSTEAFF | TGCAGCGTGCACCGGGGTTCCACTGAAGCTTTCTTT
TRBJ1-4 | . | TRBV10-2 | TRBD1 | CASSLSGQSEKLFF | TGCGCCAGCAGTTTATCGGGACAGAGCGAAAAACTGTTTTTT
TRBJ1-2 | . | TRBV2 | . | CASSEIGKQNYGYTF | TGTGCCAGCAGTGAAATTGGTAAACAGAACTATGGCTACACCTTC
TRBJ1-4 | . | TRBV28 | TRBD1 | CASRARQGLGNEKLFF | TGTGCCAGCAGGGCTCGACAGGGGCTGGGAAATGAAAAACTGTTTTTT
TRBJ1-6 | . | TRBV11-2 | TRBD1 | CASSLAGTANSPLHF | TGTGCCAGCAGCTTAGCTGGGACAGCAAATTCACCCCTCCACTTT
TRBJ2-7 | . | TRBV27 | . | CASSSAYEQYF | TGTGCCAGCAGTTCTGCCTACGAGCAGTACTTC
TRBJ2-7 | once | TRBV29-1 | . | CSVQLGPAYEQYF | TGCAGCGTGCAACTTGGGCCGGCCTACGAGCAGTACTTC
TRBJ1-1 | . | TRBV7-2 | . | CASSPRGGTEAFF | TGTGCCAGCAGCCCCAGAGGTGGCACTGAAGCTTTCTTT
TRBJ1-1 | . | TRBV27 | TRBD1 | CASSLRPGGSEAFF | TGTGCCAGCAGTTTGAGGCCAGGGGGAAGCGAAGCTTTCTTT
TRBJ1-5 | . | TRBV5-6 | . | CASSLLRDSNSNQPQHF | TGTGCCAGCAGCTTATTAAGAGACAGCAATAGCAATCAGCCCCAGCATTTT
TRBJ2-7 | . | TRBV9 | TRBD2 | CASSRGTSGREAVSEQYF | TGTGCCAGCAGTAGAGGGACTAGCGGGAGGGAGGCAGTCTCCGAGCAGTACTTC
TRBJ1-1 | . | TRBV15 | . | CATSTASNTEAFF | TGTGCCACCAGCACCGCATCGAACACTGAAGCTTTCTTT
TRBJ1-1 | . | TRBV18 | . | CASSRERATEAFF | TGTGCCAGCTCACGAGAAAGGGCTACTGAAGCTTTCTTT
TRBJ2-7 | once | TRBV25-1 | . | CVSTGTSFEQYF | TGTGTCAGCACCGGGACGAGCTTCGAGCAGTACTTC
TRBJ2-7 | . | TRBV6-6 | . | CASSYPGRSSYEQYF | TGTGCCAGCAGTTACCCGGGACGGTCATCCTACGAGCAGTACTTC
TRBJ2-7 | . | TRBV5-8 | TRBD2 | CASGPHAGVTSYEQYF | TGTGCCAGCGGTCCACACGCGGGAGTCACGAGCTACGAGCAGTACTTC
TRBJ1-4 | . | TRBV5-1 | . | CASSLTGTNEKLFF | TGCGCCAGCAGCTTAACGGGGACCAATGAAAAACTGTTTTTT
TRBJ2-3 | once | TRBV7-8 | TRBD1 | CASSLSQGAPQYF | TGTGCCAGCAGCCTTTCCCAGGGGGCCCCTCAGTATTTT
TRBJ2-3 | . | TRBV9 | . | CASSVDGSSTDTQYF | TGTGCCAGCAGCGTAGACGGCTCTAGCACAGATACGCAGTATTTT
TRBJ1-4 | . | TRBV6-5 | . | CASSYLAGFHEKLFF | TGTGCCAGCAGTTACTTAGCAGGGTTTCATGAAAAACTGTTTTTT
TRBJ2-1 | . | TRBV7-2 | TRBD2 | CASSARTSNEQFF | TGTGCCAGCAGCGCGAGGACTAGCAATGAGCAGTTCTTC
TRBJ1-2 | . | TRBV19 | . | CASSIPLRGYTF | TGTGCCAGTAGTATTCCCCTGAGGGGCTACACCTTC
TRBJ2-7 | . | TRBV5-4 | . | CASTLNLGEQYF | TGTGCCAGCACTTTGAACCTGGGCGAGCAGTACTTC
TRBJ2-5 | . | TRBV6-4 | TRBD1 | CASDGTGEETQYF | TGTGCCAGCGATGGGACAGGAGAAGAGACCCAGTACTTC
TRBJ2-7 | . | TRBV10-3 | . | CATGRLSYEQYF | TGTGCCACCGGCCGGCTTAGCTACGAGCAGTACTTC
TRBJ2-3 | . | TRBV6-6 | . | CASSYSTGSTDTQYF | TGTGCCAGCAGTTACTCTACAGGGAGCACAGATACGCAGTATTTT
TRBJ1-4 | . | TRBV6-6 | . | CASSPRQGGEKLFF | TGTGCCAGCAGCCCCCGGCAGGGAGGGGAAAAACTGTTTTTT
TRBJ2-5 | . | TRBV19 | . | CASSTRTTQETQYF | TGTGCCAGTAGTACACGGACGACCCAAGAGACCCAGTACTTC
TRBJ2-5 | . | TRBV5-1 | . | CASSLAGGVGETQYF | TGCGCCAGCAGCTTGGCCGGCGGAGTGGGAGAGACCCAGTACTTC